A single sample gave rise to the 13 T cell receptor beta chains below, sequenced in a study of blood T cell repertoires in COVID-19 (dated by TCRdb to 2018 to 2020). The protocol used for the library was the immunoSEQ multiplex PCR assay. Sourced from immuneACCESS, this table was stored by TCRdb with only in-frame sequences that have V and J called. A share of the clones is absent; for the studies checked, an unresolved V gene accounts for under half, and the remainder has no known explanation. The sample yields 150,000 to 180,000 clones; about 88% were counted once. The ten largest clones capture more than 6.5% of the sample. Sequenced material: peripheral blood. The source of these receptors is a woman in her fifties or sixties with COVID-19, enrolled during active disease.

This clone was counted only a few times. The chain uses TRBV5-1 and TRBJ2-1; D might be TRBD2 (6 bases). Germline lookup yields CDR1 SGHRS and CDR2 YFSETQ. This CDR3 contains 14 residues. The ends were cut back, 3 bases at V and 6 bases at J, with 13 bases in the middle. As DNA, the CDR3 is TGCGCCAGCAGCTACCGGGACTTAAGCAATGAGCAGTTCTTC. Amino acids: CASSYRDLSNEQFF.

This chain connects TRBV6-4 to TRBJ1-1; a possible D gene is TRBD1 (5 bases). This CDR3 is 15 amino acids long. V gave up 8 bases and J gave up 6 bases, with 22 bases separating them. The germline gives CDR1 MRHNA, CDR2 SNTAGT. The CDR3 DNA reads as TGTGCCAGCCGTGGGGGGGAGGGAAAGGCAGCTGAAGCTTTCTTT. It specifies CASRGGEGKAAEAFF.

The chain employs TRBV19 and TRBJ2-3, with TRBD2 matching 8 bases. Trimming took 7 bases from V and 1 from J; bases not matched to a gene: 7. The CDR3 runs 15 residues. Germline V gene data show CDR1 as LNHDA and CDR2 as SQIVND (reference sequence). In nucleotides, the CDR3 is TGTGCCAGTACCCCCGTAGCGGGGCGCACAGATACGCAGTATTTT. The encoded protein is CASTPVAGRTDTQYF.

The chain has TRBV6-5 and TRBJ1-6, with D unresolved. V was pared by 2 bases and J by 4 bases, with 9 bases between. This CDR3 comprises 15 residues. The germline gives CDR1 MNHEY, CDR2 SVGAGI. CDR3 in amino acids: CASSYGVGYNSPLHF. For the CDR3, the DNA is TGTGCCAGCAGTTACGGAGTAGGATATAATTCACCCCTCCACTTT.

This rearrangement joins TRBV6-5 to TRBJ1-2, with 9 bases that match TRBD1. The trim removed 4 bases at V and 6 bases at J, leaving 3 bases unmatched. The length of the CDR3 is 13 residues. Per the germline V gene, CDR1 is MNHEY and CDR2 is SVGAGI. This CDR3 is CASSFRDRDGYTF. In nucleotides, the CDR3 is TGTGCCAGCAGTTTCCGGGACAGGGATGGCTACACCTTC.

This chain links TRBV15 with TRBJ2-7; possibly TRBD1 for D (6 bases). The length of the CDR3 is 15 residues. Trimming shortened V by 5 bases and J by 3 bases, and 17 bases separated the two germline ends. Germline-derived CDR1 and CDR2 are LNHNV and YYDKDF (reference sequence). In nucleotides, the CDR3 is TGTGCCACCAGCGTAGGGGGTCCAGGAGTCTACGAGCAGTACTTC. It yields the protein CATSVGGPGVYEQYF.

This chain links TRBV19 with TRBJ2-7; 14 bases line up with TRBD2. This CDR3 is 18 amino acids long. The germline V gene encodes CDR1 LNHDA and CDR2 SQIVND (reference sequence). With V trimmed by 4 bases and J by 2 bases, 10 bases remained unmatched. The CDR3 reads CASSRYGTSGRRTYEQYF. The CDR3 coding sequence is TGTGCCAGTAGTAGATACGGGACTAGCGGGAGAAGGACCTACGAGCAGTACTTC.

This chain links TRBV5-6 with TRBJ2-1; 8 bases map to TRBD1. Germline V CDR1 and CDR2: SGHDT, YYEEEE. This CDR3 spans 14 amino acids. Losses at the gene ends were 4 bases for V and 12 bases for J; bases not matched to a gene: 12. CDR3 residues: CASSPADRVLWQFF. CDR3 nucleotides: TGTGCCAGCAGCCCAGCGGACAGGGTACTTTGGCAGTTCTTC.

This rearrangement joins TRBV6-5 to TRBJ2-1; D is uncertain. Germline values: CDR1 MNHEY, CDR2 SVGAGI. This CDR3 is built from 11 residues. Trimming pared 6 bases from V and 7 bases from J, leaving 7 bases between. The CDR3 coding sequence is TGTGCCAGCAGGTATACAAATGAGCAGTTCTTC. Amino acids: CASRYTNEQFF.

The rearrangement joins TRBV5-1 to TRBJ1-2; D is possibly TRBD1 (5 bases). The V gene's germline CDR1 is SGHRS and CDR2 YFSETQ. The V end lost 5 bases, the J end lost 4 bases, and 15 bases lay between the germline ends. The CDR3 length is 14 residues. In DNA form, the CDR3 reads TGCGCCAGCAGTGCCCTAGGGGAAGCCTATGGCTACACCTTC. This codes for CASSALGEAYGYTF.

This clone was observed a single time. The gene calls are TRBV18 and TRBJ2-1; 7 positions agree with TRBD2. Trimming at V came to 6 bases and at J to 4 bases, leaving 15 bases not matched to a gene. The CDR3 is 17 amino acids. The germline V gene has CDR1 KGHSH and CDR2 LQKENI. The CDR3 loop is CASSLRASGSNYNEQFF. The CDR3 bases are TGTGCCAGCTCTCTCAGGGCTAGCGGCTCAAATTACAATGAGCAGTTCTTC.

V is TRBV6-2 or TRBV6-3 and J is TRBJ2-7; TRBD2 aligns across 14 bases. The J segment lost 5 bases and the V segment lost 5 bases, leaving 5 bases of the junction unmatched. The CDR3 runs to 15 residues. Germline V CDR1 and CDR2: MNHEY, SVGEGT. CDR3 sequence: CASSAGTSGSNEQYF. The CDR3 region has the DNA TGTGCCAGCAGTGCCGGGACTAGCGGGAGTAACGAGCAGTACTTC.

J is TRBJ1-5 and V is TRBV6-6, with D possibly TRBD1 on 5 matching bases. Germline CDR1 MNHNY, CDR2 SVGAGI (reference sequence). V lost 5 bases to trimming and J lost 6 bases, with 23 bases between them. This CDR3 is 17 amino acids long. DNA of the CDR3: TGTGCCAGCAGTCCGACCGGGGGTCAGAGGTTCGGTCAGCCCCAGCATTTT. It encodes CASSPTGGQRFGQPQHF.